Below, one TCR beta chain is given with its context. Its antigen is not known. TCRdb's copy holds only in-frame clones and misses some; the assay was immunoSEQ multiplex PCR. The table shows about 70,000 clones, with just under 95% occurring only once. This entry is derived from a study of lymphopenia after photon versus proton radiotherapy. Study results and caveats: Oligoclonal CD8+ Temra expansion after nadir drove photon patients' diversity drop. Proton therapy kept repertoires fairly stable, unlike photons, which gained effector/memory cells. Better survival with proton therapy was suggested as possible, not demonstrated. In patients who died, overall survival fell as post-nadir TCR diversity dropped more.

CDR1 and CDR2 (germline): MNHNS, SASEGT. This CDR3 has 14 amino acids. V lost 2 bases, J lost 2 bases, and 9 bases lay in between. The chain joins TRBV6-1 to TRBJ1-1; D gene uncertain. The sequence derives from a woman between 35 and 50 years old with cholangiocarcinoma. The source was peripheral blood, collected from a patient treated with photon-based radiotherapy. CDR3 sequence (DNA): TGTGCCAGCAGTGAAAAACCGGGAAACACTGAAGCTTTCTTT. Protein: CASSEKPGNTEAFF.